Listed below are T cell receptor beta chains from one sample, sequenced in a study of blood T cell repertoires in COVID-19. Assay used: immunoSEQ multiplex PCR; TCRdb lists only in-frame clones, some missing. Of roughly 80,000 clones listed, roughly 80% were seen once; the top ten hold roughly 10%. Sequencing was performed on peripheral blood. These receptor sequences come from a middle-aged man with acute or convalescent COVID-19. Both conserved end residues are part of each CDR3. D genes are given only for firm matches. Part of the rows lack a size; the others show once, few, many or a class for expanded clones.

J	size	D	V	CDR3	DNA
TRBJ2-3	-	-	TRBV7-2	CASSFGRVDTDTQYF	TGTGCCAGCAGCTTCGGGCGGGTGGACACAGATACGCAGTATTTT
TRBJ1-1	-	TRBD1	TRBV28	CALNRQGRDTEAFF	TGTGCCTTAAACAGACAGGGGAGGGACACTGAAGCTTTCTTT
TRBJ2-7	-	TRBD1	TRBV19	CASAYGTGMSYEQYF	TGTGCCAGCGCATATGGGACAGGGATGTCCTACGAGCAGTACTTC
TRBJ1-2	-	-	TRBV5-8	CASSLGTARYGYTF	TGTGCCAGCAGCTTGGGGACAGCGCGGTATGGCTACACCTTC
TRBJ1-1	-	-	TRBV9	CASSPHRTENTEAFF	TGTGCCAGCAGCCCCCACCGGACAGAAAACACTGAAGCTTTCTTT
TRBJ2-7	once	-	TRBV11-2	CASRLTGVNEQYF	TGTGCCAGCAGATTAACGGGGGTGAACGAGCAGTACTTC
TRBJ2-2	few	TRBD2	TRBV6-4	CASSDGGAGELFF	TGTGCCAGCAGTGACGGGGGGGCCGGGGAGCTGTTTTTT
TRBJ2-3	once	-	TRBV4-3	CASSQDRASTDTQYF	TGCGCCAGCAGCCAAGATCGAGCCTCCACAGATACGCAGTATTTT
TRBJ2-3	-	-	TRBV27	CASSPRVSTDTQYF	TGTGCCAGCAGTCCCAGGGTTAGCACAGATACGCAGTATTTT
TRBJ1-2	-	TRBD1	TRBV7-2	CASSLAVTGNYGYTF	TGTGCCAGCAGCTTAGCCGTGACAGGGAACTATGGCTACACCTTC
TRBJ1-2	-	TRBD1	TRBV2	CASSRQGSDYGYTF	TGTGCCAGCAGCCGACAGGGAAGCGACTATGGCTACACCTTC
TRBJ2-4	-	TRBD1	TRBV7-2	CASSFGDRFNIQYF	TGTGCCAGCAGCTTTGGGGACAGGTTCAACATTCAGTACTTC
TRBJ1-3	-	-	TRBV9	CASSVAWGGYENTIYF	TGTGCCAGCAGCGTAGCTTGGGGGGGTTACGAAAACACCATATATTTT
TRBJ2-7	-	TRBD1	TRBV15	CATSSNRGSYEQYF	TGTGCCACCAGCAGTAACAGGGGGAGCTACGAGCAGTACTTC
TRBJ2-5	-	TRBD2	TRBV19	CASTAGGPETQYF	TGTGCCAGTACGGCGGGGGGCCCAGAGACCCAGTACTTC
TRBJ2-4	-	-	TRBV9	CASNVWGDPKNIQYF	TGTGCCAGCAACGTATGGGGGGATCCCAAAAACATTCAGTACTTC
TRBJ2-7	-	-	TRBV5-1	CASSLANYEQYF	TGCGCCAGCAGCTTGGCAAACTACGAGCAGTACTTC
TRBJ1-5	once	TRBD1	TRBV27	CASSFNRGQPQHF	TGTGCCAGCAGTTTTAACAGGGGTCAGCCCCAGCATTTT
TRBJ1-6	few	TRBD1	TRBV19	CASTPGQGAGSPLHF	TGTGCCAGTACCCCGGGACAGGGGGCGGGCTCACCCCTCCACTTT
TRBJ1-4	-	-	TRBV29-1	CSVAERTNEKLFF	TGCAGCGTTGCGGAGAGGACTAATGAAAAACTGTTTTTT
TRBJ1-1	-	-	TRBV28	CASNTITEAFF	TGTGCCAGCAACACTATAACTGAAGCTTTCTTT
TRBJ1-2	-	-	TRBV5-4	CASSLRTSGDNGYTF	TGTGCCAGCAGCTTAAGAACGTCAGGGGATAATGGCTACACCTTC
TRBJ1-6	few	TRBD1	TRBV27	CASRPIRDSRSPLHF	TGTGCCAGCAGACCCATCCGGGACAGTCGGTCACCCCTCCACTTT
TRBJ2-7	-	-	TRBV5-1	CASSVSSVPYEQYF	TGCGCCAGCAGCGTCTCTAGCGTACCCTACGAGCAGTACTTC
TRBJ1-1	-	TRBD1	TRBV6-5	CASSYSATGLNTEAFF	TGTGCCAGCAGTTACTCCGCGACAGGGTTGAACACTGAAGCTTTCTTT
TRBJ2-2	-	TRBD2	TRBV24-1	CATSSRGSGSMNTGELFF	TGTGCCACCAGCAGTCGAGGTAGCGGGAGTATGAACACCGGGGAGCTGTTTTTT
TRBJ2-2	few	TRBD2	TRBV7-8	CASSPSGGYTGELFF	TGTGCCAGCAGCCCCTCGGGGGGATACACCGGGGAGCTGTTTTTT
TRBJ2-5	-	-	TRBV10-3	CAISGSQETQYF	TGTGCCATCAGTGGCAGCCAAGAGACCCAGTACTTC
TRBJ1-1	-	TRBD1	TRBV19	CASSRTGDHTEAFF	TGTGCCAGTAGTCGGACAGGCGACCACACTGAAGCTTTCTTT
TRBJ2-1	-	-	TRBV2	CASRAVGGLVF	TGTGCCAGCAGAGCCGTGGGGGGACTGGTCTTC
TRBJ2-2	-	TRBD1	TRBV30	CAWSGGTATGELFF	TGTGCCTGGAGTGGAGGGACAGCGACCGGGGAGCTGTTTTTT
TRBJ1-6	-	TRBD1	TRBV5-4	CASSPGSGRQGNSPLHF	TGTGCCAGCAGCCCGGGTAGTGGTAGACAGGGTAATTCACCCCTCCACTTT
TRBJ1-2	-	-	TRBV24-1	CATSDPGHGYTF	TGTGCCACCAGTGACCCCGGACACGGCTACACCTTC
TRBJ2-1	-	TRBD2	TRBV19	CASSIGSGGAFDNEQFF	TGTGCCAGTAGTATAGGTAGCGGGGGTGCGTTCGACAATGAGCAGTTCTTC
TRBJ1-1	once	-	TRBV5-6	CASSFWPRSTEAFF	TGTGCCAGCAGCTTTTGGCCGCGGAGCACTGAAGCTTTCTTT
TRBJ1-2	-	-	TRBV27	CASSPQGSGYGYTF	TGTGCCAGCAGTCCCCAGGGGTCGGGCTATGGCTACACCTTC
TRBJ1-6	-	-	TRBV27	CASTPSPGVSGSPLHF	TGTGCCAGCACCCCTTCGCCAGGTGTCTCGGGATCACCCCTCCACTTT
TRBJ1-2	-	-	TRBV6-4	CASKMNRESYGYTF	TGTGCCAGCAAGATGAACAGGGAGAGCTATGGCTACACCTTC
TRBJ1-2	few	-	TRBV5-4	CASSLAPGNNYGYTF	TGTGCCAGCAGTCTGGCACCGGGGAATAACTATGGCTACACCTTC
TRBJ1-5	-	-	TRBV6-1	CASSERRLDSNQPQHF	TGTGCCAGCAGTGAAAGGAGGCTAGATAGCAATCAGCCCCAGCATTTT
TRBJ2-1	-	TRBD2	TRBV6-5	CASSYSGGSSYNEQFF	TGTGCCAGCAGTTACTCGGGCGGGAGCTCCTACAATGAGCAGTTCTTC
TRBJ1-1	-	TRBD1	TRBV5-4	CASSSHNLGDRGNTEAFF	TGTGCCAGCAGCTCCCACAATCTGGGCGACAGGGGGAACACTGAAGCTTTCTTT
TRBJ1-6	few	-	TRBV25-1	CASHYTGSSYNSPLHF	TGTGCCAGCCATTATACGGGGAGCTCCTATAATTCACCCCTCCACTTT
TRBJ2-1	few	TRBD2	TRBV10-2	CASSEGGGSNEQFF	TGCGCCAGCAGTGAAGGCGGGGGGTCCAATGAGCAGTTCTTC
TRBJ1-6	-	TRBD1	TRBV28	CASSVTGGPYNSPLHF	TGTGCCAGCAGTGTCACAGGGGGCCCCTATAATTCACCCCTCCACTTT
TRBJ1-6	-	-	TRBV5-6	CASSLWSGPGPLHF	TGTGCCAGCAGCTTATGGAGCGGCCCGGGGCCCCTCCACTTT
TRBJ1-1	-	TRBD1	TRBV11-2	CASSRTGFTEAFF	TGTGCCAGCAGCAGGACAGGGTTTACTGAAGCTTTCTTT
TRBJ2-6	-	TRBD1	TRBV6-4	CASSDTDRGSGANVLTF	TGTGCCAGCAGTGACACCGACAGGGGTTCTGGGGCCAACGTCCTGACTTTC
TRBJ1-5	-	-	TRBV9	CASSVGLRADQPQHF	TGTGCCAGCAGCGTAGGTCTCAGGGCAGATCAGCCCCAGCATTTT
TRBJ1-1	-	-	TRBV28	CASNRQTNTEAFF	TGTGCCAGCAACCGGCAGACTAACACTGAAGCTTTCTTT
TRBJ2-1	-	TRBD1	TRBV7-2	CASSLGQGVLNEQFF	TGTGCCAGCAGCTTAGGACAGGGGGTATTAAATGAGCAGTTCTTC
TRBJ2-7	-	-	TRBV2	CASSEEGRGFDEQYF	TGTGCCAGCAGTGAGGAAGGCAGGGGCTTCGACGAGCAGTACTTC
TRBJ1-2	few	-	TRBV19	CASSTGDTLDALYGYTF	TGTGCCAGTAGTACTGGGGACACCCTCGACGCCCTCTATGGCTACACCTTC